This entry lists 32 T cell receptor beta chains sequenced from one sample in a study of blood T cell repertoires in COVID-19. Measured with immunoSEQ multiplex PCR; TCRdb has only the in-frame clones, and not every one. The repertoire holds roughly 340,000 clones, with 75% to 90% as singletons. Material for sequencing was PBMCs or T cells enriched from blood (not recorded which). The receptors come from a young man who had recovered from COVID-19.

The chain carries TRBV14 and TRBJ1-2, with 10 nucleotides matching TRBD1. This CDR3 comprises 17 residues. From germline, CDR1 is SGHDN and CDR2 FVKESK. Trimming took 3 bases from V and 2 from J; bases not matched to a gene: 9. CDR3 in DNA: TGTGCCAGCAGCCACCCTTCGACAGGGGGCTTCAACTATGGCTACACCTTC. It is translated as CASSHPSTGGFNYGYTF. Based on the CDR3 plus reference TRBV14 and TRBJ1-2, the full variable domain is EAGVTQFPSHSVIEKGQTVTLRCDPISGHDNLYWYRRVMGKEIKFLLHFVKESKQDESGMPNNRFLAERTGGTYSTLKVQPAELEDSGVYFCASSHPSTGGFNYGYTFGSGTRLTVV.

The CDR3 here is CASSPRLRRPQPQHF. CDR3 coding DNA: TGTGCCAGCAGCCCACGTCTCCGGAGGCCTCAGCCCCAGCATTTT. The chain employs TRBV27 and TRBJ1-5; D unclear. Germline V gene lookup returns CDR1 MNHEY and CDR2 SMNVEV (reference sequence). Trimming pared 6 bases from V and 6 bases from J, leaving 18 bases between. The CDR3 is 15 residues long.

A single count supports this clone. J is TRBJ2-2 and V is TRBV3-1 (or the pseudogene TRBV3-2); TRBD2 matches at 9 bases. From germline, CDR1 is LGHDT and CDR2 YNNKEL (reference sequence). This CDR3 is 18 amino acids long. Trimming cost V 4 bases and J 4 bases; bases outside gene matches: 13. CDR3 nucleotide sequence: TGTGCCAGCAGCCTCCTAGCGGGGCGAGGATGGGGCACCGGGGAGCTGTTTTTT. As protein: CASSLLAGRGWGTGELFF.

The rearrangement uses TRBV6-5 and TRBJ2-7; tentative D call: TRBD2 (6 bases). Trimming removed 6 bases at V and 9 bases at J, with 24 bases between. Germline CDR1 MNHEY, CDR2 SVGAGI. CDR3 length: 15 residues. CDR3 sequence (DNA): TGTGCCAGCAGGGTGGGACTCCAAGATCGGCGAGCGCAGTACTTC. Translation: CASRVGLQDRRAQYF.

CDR3 sequence: CASSRGTIQETQYF. CDR3 in DNA: TGTGCCAGCTCACGGGGGACAATCCAAGAGACCCAGTACTTC. The rearrangement links TRBV18 to TRBJ2-5; D is perhaps TRBD1 (6 bases). V lost 4 bases and J 1 base, leaving 10 bases between the germline ends. Germline CDR1 KGHSH, CDR2 LQKENI. This CDR3 is 14 amino acids long. The full variable domain, with the rest looked up from reference TRBV18 and TRBJ2-5, is NAGVMQNPRHLVRRRGQEARLRCSPMKGHSHVYWYRQLPEEGLKFMVYLQKENIIDESGMPKERFSAEFPKEGPSILRIQQVVRGDSAAYFCASSRGTIQETQYFGPGTRLLVL.

The chain combines TRBV18 with TRBJ1-5; TRBD1 aligns across 8 bases. This CDR3 is 15 amino acids long. The V gene end was trimmed by 2 bases and the J gene end by 4 bases; junction bases not matched to a gene: 4. Looked up from germline, CDR1 is KGHSH and CDR2 is LQKENI. This CDR3 is CASSPYTGGNQPQHF. Here the CDR3 DNA reads TGTGCCAGCTCACCATATACAGGGGGAAATCAGCCCCAGCATTTT.

The chain is built from TRBV12-3 or TRBV12-4 and TRBJ2-7, with 7 bases matching TRBD1. V dropped 7 bases and J dropped 0; count of bases not matched to a gene: 3. The CDR3 has 13 residues. The CDR3 spells CASNRDSSYEQYF. CDR3 DNA: TGTGCCAGCAACAGGGACAGCTCCTACGAGCAGTACTTC.

The rearrangement links TRBV2 to TRBJ2-3, with D possibly being TRBD2 (5 bases). The CDR3 covers 15 residues. V was trimmed by 1 base and J by 2 bases, leaving 10 bases between them. Germline V CDR1 and CDR2: SNHLY, FYNNEI. CDR3 DNA: TGTGCCAGCAGTGAAGGGGGAGATATCACAGATACGCAGTATTTT. It encodes CASSEGGDITDTQYF. Combining the CDR3 with reference TRBV2 and TRBJ2-3 gives the whole variable domain EPEVTQTPSHQVTQMGQEVILRCVPISNHLYFYWYRQILGQKVEFLVSFYNNEISEKSEIFDDQFSVERPDGSNFTLKIRSTKLEDSAMYFCASSEGGDITDTQYFGPGTRLTVL.

Points on this clone: The junction and the germline gene differ at one end; a read error may be behind it. V usage is TRBV30 and J usage is TRBJ2-1, with 7 bases matching TRBD2. The CDR3 runs to 11 residues. Germline V CDR1 and CDR2: GTSNPN, SVGIG (reference sequence). The CDR3 region is CAWRRGLNVLF. In nucleotides, the CDR3 is TGTGCCTGGAGGAGGGGACTAAACGTGCTCTTC. Looking up the rest from reference TRBV30 and TRBJ2-1 gives the full variable domain: SQTIHQWPATLVQPVGSPLSLECTVEGTSNPNLYWYRQAAGRGLQLLFYSVGIGQISSEVPQNLSASRPQDRQFILSSKKLLLSDSGFYLCAWRRGLNVLFGPGTRLTVL.

The chain employs TRBV28 and TRBJ1-1; 9 bases line up with TRBD1. The junction had 1 base not matched to a gene; V was cut back by 2 bases and J by 0 bases. This CDR3 contains 15 residues. In germline, CDR1 is MDHEN, CDR2 SYDVKM. DNA of the CDR3: TGTGCCAGCAGTTTAGGGACAGGGTTGAACACTGAAGCTTTCTTT. This codes for CASSLGTGLNTEAFF.

The V and J genes are TRBV27 and TRBJ1-1; D remains ambiguous. Germline assignment: CDR1 MNHEY and CDR2 SMNVEV (reference sequence). The ends were cut back, 0 bases at V and 5 bases at J, with 10 bases in the middle. The CDR3 sequence is 14 residues long. Here the CDR3 reads CASSLSSRGTEAFF. CDR3 in DNA: TGTGCCAGCAGTTTATCCTCACGAGGGACTGAAGCTTTCTTT.

The chain is built from TRBV21-1 and TRBJ2-7; the table's D call, TRBD2, has no DNA check behind it. TRBV21-1 is reported as a pseudogene. There are 15 residues in the CDR3. CDR3 region: CASSKVSRASYEQYF. The CDR3 DNA reads as TGTGCCAGCAGCAAAGTTTCGAGGGCTTCCTACGAGCAGTACTTC.

In this sample, this clone turned up once. The V gene is TRBV2, the J gene TRBJ1-4; 9 bases map to TRBD1. V dropped 5 bases and J dropped 13; count of bases not matched to a gene: 11. This CDR3 is 14 amino acids long. Germline CDR1 is SNHLY and CDR2 is FYNNEI. The CDR3 coding sequence is TGTGCCAGCAGTCTCAAAGGGACAGGGATCACACTGTTTTTT. It codes for CASSLKGTGITLFF.

A single count supports this clone. This chain connects TRBV9 to TRBJ2-3; 12 bases line up with TRBD2. The CDR3 covers 14 residues. The germline CDR1 and CDR2 sequences are SGDLS and YYNGEE. J was trimmed by 6 bases and V by 7 bases; bases with no gene match: 6. The CDR3 nucleotides are TGTGCCAGCGAAAGACTAGCGGGGGTGGATACGCAGTATTTT. Amino acids: CASERLAGVDTQYF.

The chain combines TRBV29-1 with TRBJ1-2, with 7 bases fitting TRBD1. The CDR3 extends over 13 amino acids. Unmatched junction bases numbered 4, after V lost 4 bases and J lost 2 bases. Germline V gives CDR1 SQVTM, CDR2 ANQGSEA. Here the CDR3 DNA reads TGCAGCGTTGCTGCGGGACAGAACTATGGCTACACCTTC. This translates into CSVAAGQNYGYTF.

The V gene is TRBV28, the J gene TRBJ1-2, with 8 nucleotides matching TRBD1. The CDR3 runs to 11 residues. CDR1 is MDHEN, CDR2 SYDVKM, per germline. Losses at the gene ends were 10 bases for V and 7 bases for J; bases not matched to a gene: 5. This CDR3 is CATGGGFGYTF. The CDR3 DNA reads as TGTGCCACAGGGGGCGGATTTGGCTACACCTTC.

The V call is TRBV7-6, the J call TRBJ2-5, with D unclear. The CDR3 totals 14 residues. In germline, CDR1 is SGHVS, CDR2 FNYEAQ. The germline V and J ends were trimmed by 1 base and 4 bases, with 10 bases remaining between them. The CDR3, as DNA: TGTGCCAGCAGCTTAGGGGCCAGGTCAGAGACCCAGTACTTC. Its protein product is CASSLGARSETQYF.

The gene calls are TRBV25-1 and TRBJ2-5; 9 nucleotides line up with TRBD1. Per the germline V gene, CDR1 is MGHDK and CDR2 is SYGVNS. V shed 6 bases and J 5 bases; nucleotides not matched to a gene: 13. The CDR3 runs to 16 residues. Written as DNA, the CDR3 is TGTGCCAGCAGCAGTTTCAACAGGGGGCGCGCGGAGACCCAGTACTTC. Translating gives CASSSFNRGRAETQYF. The entire variable domain, with the rest obtained from reference TRBV25-1 and TRBJ2-5, is as follows: EADIYQTPRYLVIGTGKKITLECSQTMGHDKMYWYQQDPGMELHLIHYSYGVNSTEKGDLSSESTVSRIRTEHFPLTLESARPSHTSQYLCASSSFNRGRAETQYFGPGTRLLVL.

This sequence joins TRBV7-3 and TRBJ2-3; D gene uncertain. V shed 0 bases and J shed 0 bases, with 13 bases lying between them. Germline lookup yields CDR1 SGHTA and CDR2 FQGTGA. CDR3 size: 17 residues. The CDR3 here is CASSLTRLGTSTDTQYF. Here the CDR3 DNA reads TGTGCCAGCAGCTTAACGAGGCTGGGTACTAGCACAGATACGCAGTATTTT.

The J gene is TRBJ1-1, the V gene TRBV9; 7 nucleotides match TRBD1. The CDR3 totals 14 residues. Germline V gene sequence: CDR1 SGDLS, CDR2 YYNGEE. J gave up 7 bases and V 3 bases, and 9 bases lay outside the gene matches. The CDR3 region has the DNA TGTGCCAGCAGCGCACCTAACAGGGGTAGTGAAGCTTTCTTT. Protein: CASSAPNRGSEAFF.

The V gene is TRBV7-2, the J gene TRBJ2-1; 9 bases agree with TRBD1. The CDR3 length is 15 residues. Germline CDR1 and CDR2: SGHTA and FQGNSA. V trimming: 4 bases; J trimming: 2 bases; junction bases outside the gene matches: 3. The CDR3: CASSSDRGTYNEQFF. DNA for the CDR3: TGTGCCAGCAGCTCAGACAGGGGGACCTACAATGAGCAGTTCTTC.

V and J are TRBV3-1 (or the pseudogene TRBV3-2) and TRBJ2-3; D might be TRBD2 (5 bases). The CDR3 has 12 residues. Germline values: CDR1 LGHDT, CDR2 YNNKEL (reference sequence). Trimming shortened V by 4 bases and J by 7 bases, and 9 bases separated the two germline ends. CDR3 sequence reads: CASSRAANTQYF. The CDR3 nucleotides read TGTGCCAGCAGCCGAGCGGCTAATACGCAGTATTTT.

This sequence joins TRBV11-2 and TRBJ2-2; 8 bases map to TRBD1. The CDR3 totals 16 residues. Germline CDR1 SGHAT, CDR2 FQNNGV. J was trimmed by 6 bases and V by 4 bases; bases with no gene match: 10. CDR3 nucleotides: TGTGCCAGCAGCTCGCGACCTACAGGGGGATCCGGGGAGCTGTTTTTT. Amino acid sequence: CASSSRPTGGSGELFF.

The chain combines TRBV18 with TRBJ1-4, with TRBD1 matching 10 bases. Trimming at V came to 3 bases and at J to 4 bases, leaving 2 bases not matched to a gene. CDR3 size: 15 residues. Germline V gives CDR1 KGHSH, CDR2 LQKENI. The CDR3 region has the DNA TGTGCCAGCTCACCCGGGACAGGGGTTAATGAAAAACTGTTTTTT. Translated, it gives CASSPGTGVNEKLFF.

The chain recombines TRBV19 with TRBJ1-4; 7 nucleotides match TRBD1. CDR1 is LNHDA, CDR2 SQIVND, per germline (reference sequence). V shed 6 bases, J shed 8 bases, and the junction held 6 bases outside the gene matches. The CDR3 length is 13 residues. The chain's CDR3 is CASSAGQREKLFF. The CDR3 nucleotides read TGTGCCAGTAGCGCGGGACAGAGGGAAAAACTGTTTTTT.

V gene TRBV28 combines with J gene TRBJ2-3; 13 positions agree with TRBD2. J lost 7 bases, V lost 4 bases, and 8 bases had no gene match. The CDR3 consists of 16 residues. Germline assignment: CDR1 MDHEN and CDR2 SYDVKM. The CDR3 DNA follows: TGTGCCAGCAGTTCGACTAGACTAGCGGGAGGAAATACGCAGTATTTT. Its translation: CASSSTRLAGGNTQYF.

The chain links TRBV2 to TRBJ1-1; 7 bases fit TRBD1. The germline V gene has CDR1 SNHLY and CDR2 FYNNEI. Trimming at V came to 4 bases and at J to 1 base, leaving 6 bases not matched to a gene. The CDR3 loop spans 15 amino acids. CDR3 region: CASSATGQANTEAFF. The DNA for the CDR3 is TGTGCCAGCAGTGCAACTGGACAGGCGAACACTGAAGCTTTCTTT.

CDR3 nucleotides: TGCAGCGTTGAAACCGACATTTACAATGAGCAGTTCTTC. It specifies CSVETDIYNEQFF. The gene calls are TRBV29-1 and TRBJ2-1; D is ambiguous. V lost 2 bases and J lost 4, with 9 bases in between. The germline gives CDR1 SQVTM, CDR2 ANQGSEA. The CDR3 is 13 residues long.

This chain connects TRBV30 to TRBJ1-4; D gene ambiguous. V was clipped by 0 bases and J by 5 bases, with 7 bases between them. The CDR3 consists of 13 residues. From germline, CDR1 is GTSNPN and CDR2 SVGIG (reference sequence). CDR3 residues: CAWSVQNNEKLFF. The CDR3 DNA reads TGTGCCTGGAGTGTACAAAACAATGAAAAACTGTTTTTT.

The chain links TRBV5-1 to TRBJ1-4; 9 bases are shared with TRBD1. CDR1 SGHRS and CDR2 YFSETQ come from the germline V gene. Losses at the gene ends were 0 bases for V and 0 bases for J; bases not matched to a gene: 0. The CDR3 consists of 16 residues. CDR3 loop: CASSLGQGATNEKLFF. CDR3 nucleotides: TGCGCCAGCAGCTTGGGACAGGGGGCAACTAATGAAAAACTGTTTTTT.

This chain uses TRBV2 with TRBJ2-1; TRBD2 matches 14 bases. The V gene's germline CDR1 is SNHLY and CDR2 FYNNEI. This CDR3 comprises 15 residues. J lost 9 bases, V lost 2 bases, and 3 bases had no gene match. The CDR3 region has the DNA TGTGCCAGCAGTGAACCGGGACTAGCGGGAGCTGAGCAGTTCTTC. Translated: CASSEPGLAGAEQFF.

As regards this clone: The same CDR3 is also encoded by other DNA sequences in this sample. V gene TRBV6-5 combines with J gene TRBJ2-3, with D tentatively TRBD1 (6 bases). The germline V and J ends were trimmed by 4 bases and 4 bases, with 6 bases remaining between them. CDR3 length: 12 residues. Germline V gene lookup returns CDR1 MNHEY and CDR2 SVGAGI. The CDR3 region is CASSSGADTQYF. The CDR3 region has the DNA TGTGCCAGCAGTTCAGGGGCAGATACGCAGTATTTT.